This entry lists 21 T cell receptor beta chains sequenced from one sample in a study of breast tumors, draining lymph nodes, adjacent tissues. Samples came from axillary lymph nodes draining the breast cancer. MiXCR, applied by TCRdb to the multiplex PCR reads, yields one record per CDR3 protein. The sample shows some 170,000 distinct CDR3 sequences, about 34% of them seen only once. The sample consisted of axillary lymph node tissue. These receptors originate from a female donor with breast cancer. Some clones in this sample may be carry-over from other donors' samples.

The V call is TRBV12-3 or TRBV12-4, the J call TRBJ2-1, with D uncertain. The length of the CDR3 is 15 residues. The V end lost 2 bases, the J end lost 3 bases, and 11 bases lay between the germline ends. The CDR3 is CASSLQRNSYNEQFF. The CDR3 region has the DNA TGTGCCAGCAGTTTACAGAGGAACAGCTACAATGAGCAGTTCTTC.

This clonotype was counted many times. The rearrangement links TRBV29-1 to TRBJ2-7; TRBD1 aligns across 8 bases. V was pared by 4 bases and J by 6 bases, with 14 bases of the junction left unmatched. The germline gives CDR1 SQVTM, CDR2 ANQGSEA. This CDR3 spans 15 amino acids. CDR3 coding DNA: TGCAGCGTTGTCCCCGGACAGGGTCGATCTCTCGAGCAGTACTTC. This codes for CSVVPGQGRSLEQYF.

In the case of this clonotype: One base away lies a much larger clone, so this may be a sequencing read error. The gene calls are TRBV6-5 and TRBJ1-2, with 11 bases that match TRBD1. The germline V gene encodes CDR1 MNHEY and CDR2 SVGAGI. This CDR3 is built from 15 residues. V lost 0 bases, J lost 9 bases, and 6 bases stayed unmatched. The CDR3 loop reads CASSYSWTGGHSYTF. DNA of the CDR3: TGTGCCAGCAGTTACTCGTGGACAGGGGGCCATAGCTACACCTTC.

The sample holds a few counts of this clonotype. The chain recombines TRBV28 with TRBJ2-1; perhaps TRBD2 as D (5 bases). The germline V and J ends were trimmed by 2 bases and 12 bases, with 20 bases remaining between them. CDR3 length equals 15 residues. Germline loops: CDR1 MDHEN, CDR2 SYDVKM. The CDR3 spells CASSLPFIPAAGQFF. The CDR3 bases are TGTGCCAGCAGTTTACCTTTCATCCCCGCTGCGGGGCAGTTCTTC.

This clonotype came up many times. A much larger clone sits a single nucleotide away, making a read error possible. The rearrangement joins TRBV9 to TRBJ1-6; maybe TRBD1 (6 bases). Germline assignment: CDR1 SGDLS and CDR2 YYNGEE. CDR3 size: 15 residues. Here the CDR3 reads CASSVEGGASSPPHF. In DNA form, the CDR3 reads TGTGCCAGCAGCGTAGAGGGGGGAGCTAGTTCACCCCCCCACTTT.

Only one count was recorded for this clonotype. The chain links TRBV20-1 to TRBJ2-1; 13 nucleotides match TRBD2. CDR3 length: 16 amino acids. Germline V gene sequence: CDR1 DFQATT, CDR2 SNEGSKA (reference sequence). J lost 9 bases, V lost 4 bases, and 12 bases had no gene match. CDR3 in DNA: TGCAGTGCTAAGATTACTAGCGGGAGGGCCAAGGGTGAGCAGTTCTTC. It yields the protein CSAKITSGRAKGEQFF.

In this sample, this clonotype turned up many times. The V and J genes are TRBV19 and TRBJ2-7; 8 bases line up with TRBD1. V was pared by 3 bases and J by 0 bases, with 7 bases of the junction left unmatched. Germline CDR1 and CDR2: LNHDA and SQIVND (reference sequence). This CDR3 comprises 16 residues. DNA of the CDR3: TGTGCCAGTAGTATTGCCGGGGACAGGTCCTCCTACGAGCAGTACTTC. Protein sequence: CASSIAGDRSSYEQYF.

The chain employs TRBV27 and TRBJ2-1; possible D gene TRBD1, 5 bases. This CDR3 is built from 19 residues. From germline, CDR1 is MNHEY and CDR2 SMNVEV (reference sequence). The ends were cut back, 2 bases at V and 6 bases at J, with 26 bases in the middle. CDR3 region: CASSLMVSRGSSVSNEQFF. The CDR3 DNA reads TGTGCCAGCAGTTTAATGGTCTCTAGGGGCTCCTCGGTGTCCAATGAGCAGTTCTTC.

The sample holds many counts of this clonotype. The rearrangement joins TRBV12-3 or TRBV12-4 to TRBJ2-5; D gene ambiguous. Trimming cost V 6 bases and J 4 bases, with 9 bases left between them. The CDR3 runs 12 residues. The CDR3 DNA reads TGTGCCAGCAGCTCCGGGCCAGAGACCCAGTACTTC. Translation: CASSSGPETQYF.

The gene calls are TRBV20-1 and TRBJ2-5, with TRBD2 matching 9 bases. The V segment lost 5 bases and the J segment 6 bases; nucleotides outside the gene matches: 10. This CDR3 is 14 amino acids long. Germline lookup yields CDR1 DFQATT and CDR2 SNEGSKA (reference sequence). The CDR3 nucleotides read TGCAGTGCTGATTGGGTTAGCGGGAGCAAGACCCAGTACTTC. It yields the protein CSADWVSGSKTQYF.

This clonotype has a count of ten or more. The chain links TRBV20-1 to TRBJ2-7; 7 bases agree with TRBD1. The CDR3 has 14 amino acids. Germline-derived CDR1 and CDR2 are DFQATT and SNEGSKA (reference sequence). The J segment lost 5 bases and the V segment lost 0 bases, leaving 7 bases of the junction unmatched. Written as DNA, the CDR3 is TGCAGTGCTAGAGATCAGGACAGGCATGACGAGCAGTACTTC. This gives the protein CSARDQDRHDEQYF.

Turning to this clonotype: A single base separates this from a much larger clone, so it may be a read error. V is TRBV11-2 and J is TRBJ2-5; the D gene is possibly TRBD2 (5 bases). Germline loops: CDR1 SGHAT, CDR2 FQNNGV. This CDR3 region has 18 residues. V lost 4 bases and J lost 5, with 26 bases in between. CDR3 nucleotide sequence: TGTGCCAGCAGCTCTCTGGGAGCGGCGGTCCCCGGGTGGGAGACCCAGTACTTC. Amino acids: CASSSLGAAVPGWETQYF. Combining the CDR3 with reference TRBV11-2 and TRBJ2-5 gives the whole variable domain EAGVAQSPRYKIIEKRQSVAFWCNPISGHATLYWYQQILGQGPKLLIQFQNNGVVDDSQLPKDRFSAERLKGVDSTLKIQPAKLEDSAVYLCASSSLGAAVPGWETQYFGPGTRLLVL.

Details on this clonotype: This may be a read error: a much more frequent sequence differs by one nucleotide. This CDR3 is CSVKLPGLGSGYTF. The CDR3 DNA sequence: TGCAGTGTTAAGTTGCCCGGCCTGGGGTCTGGCTACACCTTC. The chain employs TRBV20-1 and TRBJ1-2; D is ambiguous. The CDR3 has 14 residues. In germline, CDR1 is DFQATT, CDR2 SNEGSKA (reference sequence). The V end was cut by 7 bases, the J end by 7 bases, with 22 bases between.

This clonotype was picked up many times. The rearrangement links TRBV10-1 to TRBJ2-5; a weak D match, TRBD2 (6 bases). Trimming stripped 6 bases from V and 5 bases from J, with 22 bases between. Germline-derived CDR1 and CDR2 are WNHNN and SYGVQD (reference sequence). The CDR3 loop spans 16 amino acids. The CDR3 sequence is CASRGGNRCIWETQYF. The CDR3 DNA sequence: TGCGCCAGCAGAGGAGGGAATCGATGTATTTGGGAGACCCAGTACTTC.

The chain couples TRBV20-1 to TRBJ1-2, with 9 bases fitting TRBD1. The length of the CDR3 is 16 residues. The ends lost 0 bases at V and 5 bases at J; junction bases unmatched: 10. Germline-derived CDR1 and CDR2 are DFQATT and SNEGSKA (reference sequence). Here the CDR3 reads CSAREVRTGALYGYTF. CDR3 in DNA: TGCAGTGCTAGAGAAGTCAGGACAGGGGCGCTATATGGCTACACCTTC.

This clonotype was detected ten times or more. This chain links TRBV19 with TRBJ2-7; 14 bases are a match to TRBD2. The J segment lost 0 bases and the V segment lost 6 bases, leaving 4 bases of the junction unmatched. The CDR3 consists of 16 residues. The V gene's germline CDR1 is LNHDA and CDR2 SQIVND (reference sequence). The CDR3, as DNA: TGTGCCAGTAGCGGACTAGCGGGGGGTCCCTCCTACGAGCAGTACTTC. It is translated as CASSGLAGGPSYEQYF.

There are a few counts of this clonotype. One junction end disagrees with the germline gene, perhaps due to a read error. V gene TRBV6-5 combines with J gene TRBJ2-1; TRBD1 might be the D (5 bases). Germline CDR1 is MNHEY and CDR2 is SVGAGI. The CDR3 is 14 amino acids. CDR3 in amino acids: CASSHSTVGNEQFF. Here the CDR3 DNA reads TGTGCCAGCAGTCACTCGACAGTGGGGAATGAGCAGTTCTTC.

This clonotype was counted many times. This sequence joins TRBV4-2 and TRBJ2-2; 9 nucleotides line up with TRBD2. The CDR3 length is 15 residues. J was trimmed by 9 bases and V by 0 bases; bases with no gene match: 5. The germline V gene has CDR1 LGHNA and CDR2 YNFKEQ. CDR3 sequence reads: CASSQDLTSGRELFF. The CDR3 nucleotides are TGTGCCAGCAGCCAAGACCTGACTAGCGGCAGGGAGCTGTTTTTT.

The chain recombines TRBV6-5 with TRBJ2-7; TRBD1 matches 7 bases. The CDR3 contains 15 residues. CDR1 and CDR2 from the germline V gene are MNHEY and SVGAGI. J lost 6 bases, V lost 5 bases, and 13 bases had no gene match. The DNA for the CDR3 is TGTGCCAGCAGTCCCCCGTTGACAGGGATTTCCGAGCAGTACTTC. This encodes CASSPPLTGISEQYF.

This clonotype was observed a few times. This rearrangement joins TRBV7-2 to TRBJ1-5; D gene unclear. In germline, CDR1 is SGHTA, CDR2 FQGNSA. V lost 1 base to trimming and J lost 0 bases, with 7 bases between them. The CDR3 covers 15 residues. The CDR3 reads CASSLEGYSNQPQHF. In nucleotides, the CDR3 is TGTGCCAGCAGCTTAGAGGGTTATAGCAATCAGCCCCAGCATTTT.

On this clonotype: One end of the junction does not line up with germline, which may come from a read error. The chain joins TRBV28 to TRBJ2-6, with 9 positions matching TRBD1. Germline V gene sequence: CDR1 MDHEN, CDR2 SYDVKM. The CDR3 covers 13 residues. The CDR3 here is CASTRTGANVLTF. The CDR3 DNA follows: TGTGCCAGCACTCGGACAGGGGCTAACGTCCTGACTTTC.